This T cell receptor beta chain stems from a study of cytomegalovirus exposure and HLA in healthy donors. This clone was counted between two and nine times. Its antigen is not known. Findings and caveats of the study: The investigators catalogued some 150 TCR beta chains as cytomegalovirus-associated. Researchers reported that a few CMV-associated chains were confirmed in vitro as CMV antigen-specific. One variant, a missense change in DCLRE1C, was linked in a later analysis to TCR beta V- and J-gene trimming.

60 Vbeta and 13 Jbeta primers were used in PCR. Clones were read by immunoSEQ multiplex PCR, and TCRdb kept only the in-frame ones, dropping some. The repertoire holds 99,000 or so clones, with 80% as singletons. Germline V gives CDR1 KGHSH, CDR2 LQKENI. V was trimmed by 2 bases and J by 4 bases, leaving 12 bases between them. The CDR3 has 14 residues. This clonotype was obtained from a young man in good health and CMV-seropositive. The V and J genes are TRBV18 and TRBJ2-7, with D possibly TRBD2 on 5 matching bases. Sequenced input: PBMCs. DNA of the CDR3: TGTGCCAGCTCACCAAGGACCGGGGAGTACGAGCAGTACTTC. It specifies CASSPRTGEYEQYF.